This record covers a single T cell receptor (beta chain). What it recognizes is unknown. A read error is the likely source, as a far larger clone sits one nucleotide away. The sample originates from a study of T cell repertoires in cytomegalovirus infection. One entry per CDR3 protein, called by TCRdb with MiXCR from the reads. There are some 800,000 distinct CDR3 sequences in the sample; about 33% occur only once, and under 15% lies in the top ten. The CDR3 loop spans 12 amino acids. Sequencing was performed on cultured CD8+ T cells from PBMCs, taken from culture after CMV antigen stimulation. The TCR comes from a human donor in good health (CMV status not recorded). Some clones in this sample may be carry-over from other donors' samples. The rearrangement links TRBV12-3 or TRBV12-4 to TRBJ2-1; possibly TRBD1 for D (5 bases). The CDR3 reads CANSSQGNEQFF. The CDR3 DNA follows: TGTGCCAACAGTTCCCAGGGTAATGAGCAGTTCTTC.